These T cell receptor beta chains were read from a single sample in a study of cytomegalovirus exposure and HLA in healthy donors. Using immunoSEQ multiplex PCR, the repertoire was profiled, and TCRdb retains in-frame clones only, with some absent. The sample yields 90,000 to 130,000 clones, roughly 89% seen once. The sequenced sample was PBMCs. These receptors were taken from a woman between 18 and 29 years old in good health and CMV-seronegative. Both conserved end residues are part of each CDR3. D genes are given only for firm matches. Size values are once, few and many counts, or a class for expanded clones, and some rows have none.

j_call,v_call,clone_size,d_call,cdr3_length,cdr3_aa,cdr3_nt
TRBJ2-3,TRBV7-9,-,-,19,CASSPYYLYGVGNTDTQYF,TGTGCCAGCAGCCCTTACTACTTGTACGGGGTCGGAAACACAGATACGCAGTATTTT
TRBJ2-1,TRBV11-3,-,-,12,CANSLGGNEQFF,TGTGCCAACAGCCTAGGAGGGAATGAGCAGTTCTTC
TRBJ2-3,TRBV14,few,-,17,CASSQDPAGSSTDTQYF,TGTGCCAGCAGCCAAGATCCGGCGGGGTCTAGCACAGATACGCAGTATTTT
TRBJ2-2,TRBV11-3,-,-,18,CASSQTRQRSGGTGELFF,TGTGCCAGCAGCCAAACCCGGCAGCGGAGCGGCGGCACCGGGGAGCTGTTTTTT
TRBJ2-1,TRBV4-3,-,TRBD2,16,CASSQESSGAYNEQFF,TGCGCCAGCAGCCAAGAGTCTAGCGGGGCCTACAATGAGCAGTTCTTC
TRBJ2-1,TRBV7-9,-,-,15,CASSFMMGGYNEQFF,TGTGCCAGCAGCTTTATGATGGGAGGATACAATGAGCAGTTCTTC
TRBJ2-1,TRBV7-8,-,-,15,CASSFVEGGLHEQFF,TGTGCCAGCAGCTTTGTGGAGGGCGGGCTCCATGAGCAGTTCTTC
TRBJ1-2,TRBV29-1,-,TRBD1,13,CSVYQGANYGYTF,TGCAGCGTCTACCAGGGGGCTAACTATGGCTACACCTTC
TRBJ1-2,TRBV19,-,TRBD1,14,CASKSRDSLYGYTF,TGTGCCAGTAAGTCTCGGGACAGCCTCTATGGCTACACCTTC
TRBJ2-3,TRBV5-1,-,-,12,CASRSLGGTQYF,TGCGCCAGCAGATCGCTGGGGGGTACGCAGTATTTT
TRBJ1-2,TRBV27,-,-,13,CASGLGADYGYTF,TGTGCCAGCGGGCTAGGGGCAGACTATGGCTACACCTTC
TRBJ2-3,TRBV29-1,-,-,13,CSVELAIADTQYF,TGCAGCGTTGAATTAGCGATCGCAGATACGCAGTATTTT
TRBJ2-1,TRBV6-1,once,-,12,CASREINNEQFF,TGTGCCAGCAGGGAGATCAACAATGAGCAGTTCTTC
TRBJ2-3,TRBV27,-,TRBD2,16,CASSFWGGAGPDTQYF,TGTGCCAGCAGTTTTTGGGGAGGGGCGGGACCAGATACGCAGTATTTT
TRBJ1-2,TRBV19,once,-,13,CASSIPRDYGYTF,TGTGCCAGTAGTATCCCCCGGGACTATGGCTACACCTTC
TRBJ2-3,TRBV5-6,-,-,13,CASSLPGVDTQYF,TGTGCCAGCAGCCTACCAGGGGTAGATACGCAGTATTTT
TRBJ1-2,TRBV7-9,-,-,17,CASSLNSRTPVVSGYTF,TGTGCCAGCAGCTTAAACTCCCGGACACCGGTCGTATCGGGCTACACCTTC
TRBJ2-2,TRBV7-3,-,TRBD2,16,CASSPGTSVNTGELFF,TGTGCCAGCAGCCCCGGGACTAGCGTAAACACCGGGGAGCTGTTTTTT
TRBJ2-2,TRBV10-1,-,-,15,CASSAPGAHTGELFF,TGCGCCAGCAGTGCGCCAGGGGCTCACACCGGGGAGCTGTTTTTT
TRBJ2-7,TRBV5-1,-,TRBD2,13,CASRSGGPGEQYF,TGCGCCAGCAGATCGGGGGGGCCGGGAGAGCAGTACTTC
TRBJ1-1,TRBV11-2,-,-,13,CASRGAGLGEAFF,TGTGCCAGCAGAGGCGCAGGGCTAGGTGAAGCTTTCTTT
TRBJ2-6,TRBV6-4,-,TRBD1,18,CASSGSGTGISGANVLTF,TGTGCCAGCAGTGGATCCGGGACAGGAATCTCTGGGGCCAACGTCCTGACTTTC
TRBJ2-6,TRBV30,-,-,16,CAWTENQGTGANVLTF,TGTGCCTGGACCGAAAATCAGGGGACTGGGGCCAACGTCCTGACTTTC
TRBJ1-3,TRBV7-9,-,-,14,CASSFHRARNTIYF,TGTGCCAGCAGCTTCCACAGGGCCAGAAACACCATATATTTT
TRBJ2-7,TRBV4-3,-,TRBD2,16,CASSQDRTSGKYEQYF,TGCGCCAGCAGCCAAGATCGGACTAGCGGGAAATACGAGCAGTACTTC
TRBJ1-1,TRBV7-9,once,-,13,CASSPSGWTEAFF,TGTGCCAGCTCCCCTTCAGGGTGGACTGAAGCTTTCTTT
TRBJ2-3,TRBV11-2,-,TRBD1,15,CASSQGQGAPDTQYF,TGTGCCAGCAGCCAAGGACAGGGGGCCCCAGATACGCAGTATTTT
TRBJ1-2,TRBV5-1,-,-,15,CASGPGGTEASGYTF,TGCGCCAGCGGACCTGGGGGGACTGAAGCGAGTGGCTACACCTTC
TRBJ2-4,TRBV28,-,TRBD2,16,CASSLSGTRERNIQYF,TGTGCCAGCAGTTTATCCGGGACTAGGGAAAGAAACATTCAGTACTTC
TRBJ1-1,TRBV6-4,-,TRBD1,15,CASSEGTGGGTEAFF,TGTGCCAGCAGTGAAGGGACAGGGGGCGGCACTGAAGCTTTCTTT
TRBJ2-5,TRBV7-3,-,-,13,CASSLAERETQYF,TGTGCCAGCAGCCTCGCCGAACGGGAGACCCAGTACTTC
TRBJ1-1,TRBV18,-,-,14,CASSNSNDVTRAFF,TGTGCCAGCTCAAATTCTAACGATGTAACGAGAGCTTTCTTT
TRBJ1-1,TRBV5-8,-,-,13,CASSSRQSTEAFF,TGTGCCAGCAGCTCCAGACAGAGCACTGAAGCTTTCTTT
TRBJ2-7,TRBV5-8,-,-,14,CASSLGSLRYEQYF,TGTGCCAGCAGCTTAGGGAGCCTAAGATACGAGCAGTACTTC
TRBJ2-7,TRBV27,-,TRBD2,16,CASSLGLAGTAYEQYF,TGTGCCAGCAGTCTCGGACTAGCGGGGACCGCCTACGAGCAGTACTTC
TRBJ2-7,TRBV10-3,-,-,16,CAIKRVNGDPRDEQYF,TGTGCCATCAAAAGAGTCAATGGCGACCCGAGGGACGAGCAGTACTTC
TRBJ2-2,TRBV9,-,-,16,CASSVGAPQHTGELFF,TGTGCCAGCAGCGTAGGGGCTCCGCAACACACCGGGGAGCTGTTTTTT
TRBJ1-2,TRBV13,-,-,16,CASSLAGQTGGYGYTF,TGTGCCAGCAGCTTAGCAGGTCAGACGGGCGGGTATGGCTACACCTTC
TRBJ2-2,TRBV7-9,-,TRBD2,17,CASSPHGGSGGNGELFF,TGTGCCAGCAGCCCACATGGTGGTAGCGGGGGAAACGGGGAGCTGTTTTTT
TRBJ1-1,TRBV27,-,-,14,CASSLGRAETEAFF,TGTGCCAGCAGTTTGGGGAGGGCTGAAACTGAAGCTTTCTTT
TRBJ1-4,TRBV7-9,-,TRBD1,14,CASRWTGGDEKLFF,TGTGCCAGCAGATGGACAGGGGGGGACGAAAAACTGTTTTTT